This T cell receptor beta chain was sequenced in a study of blood T cell repertoires in COVID-19. Study in general: PBMCs, B-cell-depleted T cells, or T cells were the source of the cDNA or gDNA that made up the material.

CDR3 size: 15 residues. Germline values: CDR1 MNHEY, CDR2 SVGEGT. Trimming shortened V by 5 bases and J by 1 base, and 14 bases separated the two germline ends. In the authors' workflow: Reference gene primer amplification in the assay estimated nucleated cell counts. Sequencing was performed with immunoSEQ multiplex PCR; in TCRdb, only in-frame clones are kept and a portion is missing. The DNA gave D and trimming, while V, J and clone size come from that table. In the table there are tens of thousands of clones, roughly 89% of which are singletons. The chain has TRBV6-2 or TRBV6-3 and TRBJ2-5; D unresolved. The clonotype was recovered from a human donor in a cohort sampled during active COVID-19. Sequenced input: peripheral blood. The CDR3 sequence is CASSRPALSQETQYF. The CDR3 DNA reads as TGTGCCAGCAGTCGCCCCGCCTTGAGCCAAGAGACCCAGTACTTC.